This T cell receptor (beta chain) was recovered during a study of blood T cell repertoires in COVID-19. Authors' methods: For nucleated cells, counts were estimated from reference gene primer amplification. Clones were read by immunoSEQ multiplex PCR, and TCRdb kept only the in-frame ones, dropping some. For V, J and clone size, that table is used; D and trimming come from the DNA. This sample yields 110,000 or so clones, of which around four fifths are seen a single time; over 15% belongs to the top ten. Trimming took 5 bases from V and 10 from J; bases not matched to a gene: 16. This CDR3 is 17 amino acids long. Germline-derived CDR1 and CDR2 are LGHNA and YSLEER.

The sequencing input was peripheral blood. The rearrangement uses TRBV4-3 and TRBJ1-6; 8 nucleotides align to TRBD1. The clonotype originates from a woman aged 60-75 years with acute or convalescent COVID-19. CDR3 sequence: CASSGIPGQGGGSPLHF. CDR3 nucleotides: TGCGCCAGCAGCGGTATTCCTGGACAGGGCGGCGGGTCACCCCTCCACTTT.